This T cell receptor beta chain derives from a study of cytomegalovirus exposure and HLA in healthy donors. Study-level findings and limits: Later genetic work tied a missense DCLRE1C variant to beta-chain V and J trimming. Further analysis, carried out later, found HLA-associated TCR beta chains more clonally expanded than equally common other chains. Previously analyzed data showed that most TCR beta V segments were productive at a frequency of about 87% or about 30%. Three CMV-associated chains were confirmed in vitro to be specific for CMV antigens.

This clone was observed a single time. Its cognate antigen is unknown. With 60 Vbeta and 13 Jbeta primers, the PCR was carried out. The table came from immunoSEQ multiplex PCR; TCRdb's copy has only in-frame clones and leaves some out. The table shows around 160,000 clones, with around three quarters occurring only once. Germline CDR1 and CDR2: LNHDA and SQIVND (reference sequence). The V gene lost 0 bases and the J gene lost 5 bases, with 8 bases spanning the gap. This CDR3 region has 14 residues. The chain employs TRBV19 and TRBJ2-1, with D unresolved. The sequence was obtained from a man aged 35 to 55 in good health and CMV-seropositive. The material sequenced was PBMCs. For the CDR3, the DNA is TGTGCCAGTAGTATAGAACGCGGTGACAATGAGCAGTTCTTC. This sequence encodes CASSIERGDNEQFF.